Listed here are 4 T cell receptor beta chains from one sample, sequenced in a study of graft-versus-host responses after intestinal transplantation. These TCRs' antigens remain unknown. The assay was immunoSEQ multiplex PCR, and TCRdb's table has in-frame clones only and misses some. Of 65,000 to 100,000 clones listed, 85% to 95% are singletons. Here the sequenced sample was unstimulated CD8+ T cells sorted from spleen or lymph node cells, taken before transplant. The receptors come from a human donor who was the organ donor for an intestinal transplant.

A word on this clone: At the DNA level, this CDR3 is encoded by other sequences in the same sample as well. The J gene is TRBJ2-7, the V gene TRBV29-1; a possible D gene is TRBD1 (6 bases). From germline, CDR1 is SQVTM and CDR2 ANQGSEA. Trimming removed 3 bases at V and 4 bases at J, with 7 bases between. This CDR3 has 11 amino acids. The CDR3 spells CSVDRGYEQYF. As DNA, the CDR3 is TGCAGCGTTGACAGGGGATACGAGCAGTACTTC.

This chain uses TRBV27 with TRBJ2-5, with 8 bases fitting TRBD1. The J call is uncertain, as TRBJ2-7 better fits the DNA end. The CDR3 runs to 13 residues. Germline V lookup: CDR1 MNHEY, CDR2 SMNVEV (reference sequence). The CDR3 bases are TGTGCCAGCAGCACAGGGGGTTCCTACGAGCAGTACTTC. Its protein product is CASSTGGSYEQYF.

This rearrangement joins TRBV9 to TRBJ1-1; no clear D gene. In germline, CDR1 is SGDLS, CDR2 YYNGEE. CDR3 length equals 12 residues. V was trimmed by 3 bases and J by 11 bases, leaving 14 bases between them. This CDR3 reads CASSGPGIGAFF. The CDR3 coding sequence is TGTGCCAGCAGCGGGCCCGGGATTGGGGCTTTCTTT.

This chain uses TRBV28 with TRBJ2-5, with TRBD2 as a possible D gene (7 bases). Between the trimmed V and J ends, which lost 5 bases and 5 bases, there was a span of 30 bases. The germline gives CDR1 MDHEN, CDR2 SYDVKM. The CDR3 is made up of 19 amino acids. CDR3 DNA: TGTGCCAGCAGTCTTAAAGCGGGATTCCGTCGGGGGCGCTTGGAGACCCAGTACTTC. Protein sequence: CASSLKAGFRRGRLETQYF.